This T cell receptor (beta chain) was recorded in a study of CXCR3-negative and CXCR3-positive naive CD8 T cells. cDNA libraries for TRB were generated by 5' RACE incorporating UMI labels. For each CDR3 protein, TCRdb gives one entry from its re-call of the 5' RACE reads, without DNA. Recorded here are around 65,000 distinct CDR3 sequences; the top ten clones represent approximately 0.72%. The germline V gene has CDR1 MNHEY and CDR2 SVGEGT. This CDR3 has 17 amino acids. In the case of this clonotype: Antigen specificity is unknown.

Findings and limits, study-wide: More hydrophobic TRB CDR3s were found in CXCR3-positive naive cells than in CXCR3-negative naive cells. Memory CD8+ cells had much lower diversity, and both naive subsets had comparably high diversity.

The sequence derives from a human donor in good health. Some clones in this sample may be carry-over from other donors' samples. The chain carries TRBV6-2 or TRBV6-3 and TRBJ2-7; TCRdb designates TRBD2, a call that cannot be tested without DNA. Sequences were obtained from naive CXCR3+ CD8+ T cells from blood. Subset described: CD45RO-CCR7+CD27+CD95- naive CD8+ T cells expressing CXCR3 (TNR3+). The CDR3 sequence is CASSGPGGSGVTGEQYF.